The sequence of this T cell receptor beta chain was determined in a study of CD8 T cells in ankylosing spondylitis. Study-level points and caveats: Blood of patients with ankylosing spondylitis appeared to be characterized by a TCR beta motif of eight or nine highly homologous variants.

Trimming cost V 5 bases and J 0 bases, with 16 bases left between them. The CDR3 contains 16 residues. Germline-derived CDR1 and CDR2 are SGHTA and FQGNSA. Quantitative molecular-barcoded 5'-RACE generated the TCR beta libraries. TCRdb processed the 5' RACE reads anew with MiXCR; each CDR3 protein has one entry. The repertoire holds about 540,000 distinct CDR3 sequences, with about 13% as singletons. There are a few counts of this clonotype. Its antigen is undetermined. Sequencing was done on a sample of blood, either unsorted or a sorted T cell fraction (not recorded which). The V gene is TRBV7-2, the J gene TRBJ1-1, with D possibly TRBD1 on 5 matching bases. The sequence came from a male donor with ankylosing spondylitis. The CDR3 bases are TGTGCCAGCAGCCGTCAGGGATCGCGCTTGAACACTGAAGCTTTCTTT. Translated, it gives CASSRQGSRLNTEAFF.